A selection of T cell receptor beta chains follows, all from one sample in a study of early T cells in non-severe SARS-CoV-2 infection. TCRdb re-called the 5' RACE reads through MiXCR, storing one row per CDR3 protein. In the table there are tens of thousands of distinct CDR3 sequences, around 7% of which are singletons. The specimen was whole blood. The source is an adult who was a healthcare worker with PCR-confirmed SARS-CoV-2 infection or an uninfected control (not recorded which). CDR3s include the opening cysteine and the closing phenylalanine or tryptophan. Some rows mark clone size as missing; the rest say once, few, many or name a class of expanded clone.

NA	TRBV30	TRBJ1-1	CAWSFSAVTANTEAFF
many	TRBV7-2	TRBJ1-1	CASSPRGGQNTEAFF
many	TRBV19	TRBJ1-2	CASSEGYDGYTF
many	TRBV20-1	TRBJ1-5	CSASPGPQPQHF
many	TRBV12-3/TRBV12-4	TRBJ1-2	CASVPQGLGAQIADLPNYGYTF
many	TRBV11-3	TRBJ2-1	CASSLQAGVTYNEQFF
many	TRBV6-2/TRBV6-3	TRBJ2-2	CASAAGAARPNTGELFF
NA	TRBV5-6	TRBJ1-3	CASSFRTVIPGNTIYF
many	TRBV6-5	TRBJ1-5	CASREAALGNQPQHF
NA	TRBV20-1	TRBJ1-1	CSARVAGQHPMNTEAFF
NA	TRBV6-5	TRBJ1-6	CASSLHSDSPLHF
many	TRBV10-3	TRBJ2-7	CAIKTERTSYEQYF
many	TRBV5-1	TRBJ1-6	CASSLGTDNSPLHF
once	TRBV2	TRBJ2-7	CASRRRPSGVSYEQYF
many	TRBV29-1	TRBJ2-1	CSVLTGDGNEQFF
many	TRBV7-9	TRBJ1-1	CASSEGVNTEAFF
NA	TRBV20-1	TRBJ1-6	CSAPDGSSSYNSPLHF
few	TRBV5-1	TRBJ2-1	CASSLDLGGYEQFF
NA	TRBV7-2	TRBJ2-3	CASTKSRTGPTDTQYF
many	TRBV6-1	TRBJ1-1	CASSEFEQGGTEAFF
many	TRBV15	TRBJ1-1	CATSRDLTGGRRAFF
many	TRBV20-1	TRBJ1-1	CSASAGVGGDEAFF
NA	TRBV5-6	TRBJ1-5	CASSLAAGQTNQPQHF
many	TRBV7-2	TRBJ1-2	CASSSRRIYGYTF
many	TRBV29-1	TRBJ2-5	CSVSNTRQETQYF
many	TRBV9	TRBJ1-3	CASSVASSSGNTIYF
NA	TRBV29-1	TRBJ2-7	CSVVRNYEQYF
few	TRBV3-1	TRBJ1-1	CASSQVPGSNTEAFF
NA	TRBV12-3/TRBV12-4	TRBJ2-3	CASSLMALTDTQYF
many	TRBV30	TRBJ2-3	CAWSEVSAITDTQYF
few	TRBV29-1	TRBJ2-3	CSVVRSSTDTQYF
many	TRBV12-3/TRBV12-4	TRBJ1-1	CASSLALMSYTEAFF
many	TRBV30	TRBJ2-3	CAWSEAAGGFTDTQYF
few	TRBV30	TRBJ1-4	CAWTGQGNEKLFF
medium-sized	TRBV20-1	TRBJ2-7	CSARGQSSTYEQYF
few	TRBV5-1	TRBJ2-7	CASSVTGSSYEQYF
many	TRBV12-3/TRBV12-4	TRBJ2-7	CASSLRGWEQYF
many	TRBV7-9	TRBJ2-1	CASSQRTSGTYNEQFF
NA	TRBV4-1	TRBJ2-5	CASSQAKRGEETQYF
many	TRBV20-1	TRBJ1-2	CSARGGQGDGYTF
many	TRBV25-1	TRBJ2-3	CASSELLAGADTQYF
many	TRBV7-8	TRBJ1-1	CASSLKGDTEAFF
many	TRBV25-1	TRBJ1-6	CASSDEGLRNSPLHF
many	TRBV12-3/TRBV12-4	TRBJ1-1	CASNQRYPRYGEAFF
many	TRBV27	TRBJ2-3	CASTSYLRGTDTQYF
many	TRBV11-2	TRBJ2-7	CASSLRTSGSYEQYF
many	TRBV27	TRBJ2-2	CASSLLAGVGTGELFF
many	TRBV3-1	TRBJ2-1	CASSQRSSYNEQFF
many	TRBV30	TRBJ2-7	CAWSVNRDPYEQYF
few	TRBV20-1	TRBJ2-1	CSVLATGTPKLNEQFF
many	TRBV12-3/TRBV12-4	TRBJ2-1	CASSLFFLAGEREQFF
NA	TRBV28	TRBJ1-1	CASRRWGPGTEAFF